Listed here are 13 T cell receptor beta chains from one sample, sequenced in a study of blood T cell repertoires in COVID-19. TCRdb's copy holds only in-frame clones and misses some; the assay was immunoSEQ multiplex PCR. The sample lists about 120,000 clones; 85% were seen once. The source material was peripheral blood. These receptors were taken from a man aged 80 or over with acute or convalescent COVID-19.

The rearrangement uses TRBV3-1 (or the pseudogene TRBV3-2) and TRBJ1-4; TRBD1 might be the D (5 bases). The CDR3 has 15 residues. Germline V gene data show CDR1 as LGHDT and CDR2 as YNNKEL (reference sequence). Trimming took off 1 base at V and 8 bases at J, with 14 bases between the two ends. CDR3 sequence reads: CASSQVYRGEEKLFF. The CDR3 nucleotides read TGTGCCAGCAGCCAAGTTTATCGGGGGGAGGAAAAACTGTTTTTT.

The chain combines TRBV5-1 with TRBJ1-1, with D possibly matching TRBD1 (6 bases). V was pared by 3 bases and J by 2 bases, with 8 bases between. This CDR3 comprises 13 residues. The V gene's germline CDR1 is SGHRS and CDR2 YFSETQ. As DNA, the CDR3 is TGCGCCAGCAGCTCACAGGGTAACACTGAAGCTTTCTTT. Translation: CASSSQGNTEAFF.

The chain carries TRBV12-5 and TRBJ1-2; D uncertain. Germline loops: CDR1 LGHNT, CDR2 FRNRAP. Trimming removed 2 bases at V and 8 bases at J, with 12 bases between. This CDR3 is 13 amino acids long. The CDR3 DNA reads as TGTGCTAGTGGTTTGTTGTCGGAAGCGGGCTACACCTTC. This sequence encodes CASGLLSEAGYTF. The full variable domain, completed using reference TRBV12-5 and TRBJ1-2, is DARVTQTPRHKVTEMGQEVTMRCQPILGHNTVFWYRQTMMQGLELLAYFRNRAPLDDSGMPKDRFSAEMPDATLATLKIQPSEPRDSAVYFCASGLLSEAGYTFGSGTRLTVV.

This clone was seen a handful of times. The chain recombines TRBV24-1 with TRBJ2-5, with D maybe TRBD2 (5 bases). V was shortened by 3 bases and J by 1 base, with 11 bases between the two germline ends. This CDR3 has 15 amino acids. Germline V gene sequence: CDR1 KGHDR, CDR2 SFDVKD. CDR3 coding DNA: TGTGCCACCAGTGATCCGAGCAGCGGCCAAGAGACCCAGTACTTC. This codes for CATSDPSSGQETQYF.

V and J are TRBV18 and TRBJ1-1; 8 positions match TRBD1. CDR1 is KGHSH and CDR2 is LQKENI in the germline V gene. V lost 3 bases and J lost 4; bases outside the gene matches: 4. The CDR3 totals 14 residues. The CDR3 sequence is CASSPGQVSTEAFF. CDR3 nucleotides: TGTGCCAGCTCACCGGGACAGGTGAGCACTGAAGCTTTCTTT.

The chain employs TRBV11-2 and TRBJ1-2; D is unresolved. The CDR3 length is 13 residues. Deletions cut 2 bases from V and 3 bases from J, with 7 bases between. From germline, CDR1 is SGHAT and CDR2 FQNNGV. CDR3 sequence reads: CASSLNQYYGYTF. DNA for the CDR3: TGTGCCAGCAGCTTAAACCAGTACTATGGCTACACCTTC.

This chain's CDR3 is CASSQTGLEKLFF. Here the CDR3 DNA reads TGTGCCAGCAGCCAAACAGGGCTCGAAAAACTGTTTTTT. The chain couples TRBV3-1 (or the pseudogene TRBV3-2) to TRBJ1-4; D is perhaps TRBD1 (6 bases). Germline V gives CDR1 LGHDT, CDR2 YNNKEL (reference sequence). Trimming removed 2 bases at V and 8 bases at J, with 9 bases between. This CDR3 is 13 amino acids long.

The chain couples TRBV24-1 to TRBJ2-2; possibly TRBD2 for D (5 bases). The CDR3 consists of 14 residues. Germline loops: CDR1 KGHDR, CDR2 SFDVKD. V lost 5 bases, J lost 4 bases, and 10 bases lay in between. The CDR3, as DNA: TGTGCCACCAGTGCGCCGGGGATCACCGGGGAGCTGTTTTTT. Protein sequence: CATSAPGITGELFF.

The chain recombines TRBV2 with TRBJ2-7, with a possible D match to TRBD2 (6 bases). V lost 9 bases to trimming and J lost 1 base, with 16 bases between them. This CDR3 contains 14 residues. The V gene's germline CDR1 is SNHLY and CDR2 FYNNEI. The CDR3 DNA follows: TGTGCCAGTGGGCGGGGACGAACATCCTACGAGCAGTACTTC. It encodes CASGRGRTSYEQYF.

This clone has just a few counts. The chain links TRBV25-1 to TRBJ1-4; D may be TRBD1 (6 bases). The CDR3 length is 15 residues. The germline V and J ends were trimmed by 3 bases and 5 bases, with 13 bases remaining between them. Germline V gene data show CDR1 as MGHDK and CDR2 as SYGVNS. This CDR3 is CASSEFGQLNEKLFF. CDR3 nucleotides: TGTGCCAGCAGTGAGTTCGGACAGCTAAATGAAAAACTGTTTTTT. The entire variable domain, with the rest obtained from reference TRBV25-1 and TRBJ1-4, is as follows: EADIYQTPRYLVIGTGKKITLECSQTMGHDKMYWYQQDPGMELHLIHYSYGVNSTEKGDLSSESTVSRIRTEHFPLTLESARPSHTSQYLCASSEFGQLNEKLFFGSGTQLSVL.

This sequence joins TRBV4-3 and TRBJ2-1; TRBD2 is a possible D gene (6 bases). The V gene's germline CDR1 is LGHNA and CDR2 YSLEER. The CDR3 contains 15 residues. V was trimmed by 0 bases and J by 7 bases, leaving 13 bases between them. The CDR3 DNA is TGCGCCAGCAGCCAAGAGTTTACTAGCTGGAATGAGCAGTTCTTC. Translating it yields CASSQEFTSWNEQFF.

The rearrangement uses TRBV15 and TRBJ1-5; perhaps TRBD1 as D (5 bases). This CDR3 contains 12 residues. Trimming pared 9 bases from V and 7 bases from J, leaving 13 bases between. Germline values: CDR1 LNHNV, CDR2 YYDKDF (reference sequence). CDR3 bases: TGTGCCACTACGGGTGGGGGGCAGCCCCAGCATTTT. As protein: CATTGGGQPQHF.

The genes are TRBV4-2 and TRBJ1-2; TRBD1 is a possible D gene (5 bases). This CDR3 has 13 residues. Germline V lookup: CDR1 LGHNA, CDR2 YNFKEQ. Trimming pared 4 bases from V and 1 base from J, leaving 7 bases between. The CDR3 here is CASSPQDNYGYTF. CDR3 sequence (DNA): TGTGCCAGCAGCCCACAGGATAACTATGGCTACACCTTC.